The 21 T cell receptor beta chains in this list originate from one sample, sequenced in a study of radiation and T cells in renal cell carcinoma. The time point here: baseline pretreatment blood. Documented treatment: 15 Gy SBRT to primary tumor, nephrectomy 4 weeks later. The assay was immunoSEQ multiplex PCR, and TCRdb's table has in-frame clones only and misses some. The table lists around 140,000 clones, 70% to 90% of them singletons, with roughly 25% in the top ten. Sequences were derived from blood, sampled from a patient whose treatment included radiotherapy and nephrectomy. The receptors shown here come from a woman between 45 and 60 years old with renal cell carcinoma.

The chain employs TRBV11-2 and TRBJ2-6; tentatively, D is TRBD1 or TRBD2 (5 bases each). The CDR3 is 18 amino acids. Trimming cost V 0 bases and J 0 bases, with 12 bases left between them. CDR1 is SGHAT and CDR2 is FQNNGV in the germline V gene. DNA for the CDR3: TGTGCCAGCAGCTTAGATAGGGACGGATTCTCTGGGGCCAACGTCCTGACTTTC. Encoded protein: CASSLDRDGFSGANVLTF.

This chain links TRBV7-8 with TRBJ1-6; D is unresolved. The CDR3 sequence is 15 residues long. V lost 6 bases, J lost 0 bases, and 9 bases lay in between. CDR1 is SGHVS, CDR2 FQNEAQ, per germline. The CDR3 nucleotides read TGTGCCAGCAGACTTGTTAGCTCCTATAATTCACCCCTCCACTTT. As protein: CASRLVSSYNSPLHF.

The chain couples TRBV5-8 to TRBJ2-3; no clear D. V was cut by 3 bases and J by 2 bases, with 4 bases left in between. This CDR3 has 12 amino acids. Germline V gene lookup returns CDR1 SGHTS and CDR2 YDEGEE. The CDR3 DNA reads TGTGCCAGCAGCTCCGACACAGATACGCAGTATTTT. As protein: CASSSDTDTQYF.

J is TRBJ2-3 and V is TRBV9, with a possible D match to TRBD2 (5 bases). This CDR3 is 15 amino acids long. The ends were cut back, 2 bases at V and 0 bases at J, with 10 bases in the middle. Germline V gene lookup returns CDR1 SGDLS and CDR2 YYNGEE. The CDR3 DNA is TGTGCCAGCAGCGTTAGGTCGGGGAGCACAGATACGCAGTATTTT. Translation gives CASSVRSGSTDTQYF.

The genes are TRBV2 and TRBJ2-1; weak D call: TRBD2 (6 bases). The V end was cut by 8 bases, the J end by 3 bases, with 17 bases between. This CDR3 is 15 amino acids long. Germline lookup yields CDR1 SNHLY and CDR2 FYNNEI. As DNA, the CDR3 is TGTGCCAGCGCGAGACTAGTTTCTCTCTACAATGAGCAGTTCTTC. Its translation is CASARLVSLYNEQFF.

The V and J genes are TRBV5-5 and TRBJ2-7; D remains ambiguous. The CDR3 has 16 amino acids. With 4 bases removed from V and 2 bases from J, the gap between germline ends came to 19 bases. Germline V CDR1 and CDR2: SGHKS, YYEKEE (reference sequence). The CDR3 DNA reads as TGTGCCAGCAGCCAAGATGAACTGTCTAGGCCCTACGAGCAGTACTTC. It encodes CASSQDELSRPYEQYF.

The CDR3 loop reads CASSLVSGVQETQYF. CDR3 bases: TGTGCCAGCAGCTTAGTGAGCGGGGTCCAAGAGACCCAGTACTTC. The chain is built from TRBV11-2 and TRBJ2-5; 7 bases map to TRBD2. With 1 base clipped from V and 1 base from J, the junction kept 3 bases outside the gene matches. CDR1 is SGHAT and CDR2 is FQNNGV in the germline V gene. The CDR3 runs 15 residues.

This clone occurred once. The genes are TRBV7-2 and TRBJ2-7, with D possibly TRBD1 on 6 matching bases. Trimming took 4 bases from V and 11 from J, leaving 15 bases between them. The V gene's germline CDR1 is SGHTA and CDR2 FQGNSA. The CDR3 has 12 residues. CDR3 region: CASSSDRILKYF. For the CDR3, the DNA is TGTGCCAGCAGCTCCGACAGGATCCTGAAGTACTTC. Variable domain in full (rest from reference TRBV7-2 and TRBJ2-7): GAGVSQSPSNKVTEKGKDVELRCDPISGHTALYWYRQSLGQGLEFLIYFQGNSAPDKSGLPSDRFSAERTGGSVSTLTIQRTQQEDSAVYLCASSSDRILKYFGPGTRLTVT.

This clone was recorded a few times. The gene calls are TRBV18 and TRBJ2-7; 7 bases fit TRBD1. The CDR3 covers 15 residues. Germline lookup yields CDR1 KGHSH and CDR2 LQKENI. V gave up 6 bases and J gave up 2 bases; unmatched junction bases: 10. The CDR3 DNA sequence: TGTGCCAGCTCTCTCTCAGGGGGTGGACCCTACGAGCAGTACTTC. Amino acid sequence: CASSLSGGGPYEQYF.

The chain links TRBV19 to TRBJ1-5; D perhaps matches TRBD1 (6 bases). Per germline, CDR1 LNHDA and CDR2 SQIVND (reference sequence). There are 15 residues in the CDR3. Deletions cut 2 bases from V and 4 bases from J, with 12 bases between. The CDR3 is CASSIREQGNQPQHF. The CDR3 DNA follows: TGTGCCAGTAGTATAAGAGAACAGGGAAATCAGCCCCAGCATTTT. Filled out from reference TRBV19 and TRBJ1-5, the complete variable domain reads DGGITQSPKYLFRKEGQNVTLSCEQNLNHDAMYWYRQDPGQGLRLIYYSQIVNDFQKGDIAEGYSVSREKKESFPLTVTSAQKNPTAFYLCASSIREQGNQPQHFGDGTRLSIL.

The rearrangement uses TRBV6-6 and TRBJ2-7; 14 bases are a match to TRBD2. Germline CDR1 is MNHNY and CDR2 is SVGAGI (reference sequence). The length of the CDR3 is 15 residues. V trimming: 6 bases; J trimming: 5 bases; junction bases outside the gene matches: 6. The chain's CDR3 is CASRKGLAGVNEQYF. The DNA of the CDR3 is TGTGCCAGCAGGAAGGGACTAGCGGGAGTCAACGAGCAGTACTTC.

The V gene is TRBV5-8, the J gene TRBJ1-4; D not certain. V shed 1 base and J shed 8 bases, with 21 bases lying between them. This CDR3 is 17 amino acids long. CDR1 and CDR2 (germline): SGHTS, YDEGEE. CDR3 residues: CASSLMGSSGGSEKLFF. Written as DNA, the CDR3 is TGTGCCAGCAGCTTGATGGGGTCTTCGGGAGGGTCCGAAAAACTGTTTTTT.

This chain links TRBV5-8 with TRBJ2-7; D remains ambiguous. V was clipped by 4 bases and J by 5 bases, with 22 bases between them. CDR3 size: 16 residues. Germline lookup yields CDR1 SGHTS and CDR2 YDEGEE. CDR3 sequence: CASSPNDWVTYHEQYF. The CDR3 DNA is TGTGCCAGCAGCCCTAACGACTGGGTCACGTATCACGAGCAGTACTTC.

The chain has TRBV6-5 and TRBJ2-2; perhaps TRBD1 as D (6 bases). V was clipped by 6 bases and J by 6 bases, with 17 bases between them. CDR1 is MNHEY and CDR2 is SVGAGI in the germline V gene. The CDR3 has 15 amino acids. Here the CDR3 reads CASSPDRSQPGELFF. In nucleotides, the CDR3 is TGTGCCAGCAGCCCGGACAGATCGCAACCCGGGGAGCTGTTTTTT.

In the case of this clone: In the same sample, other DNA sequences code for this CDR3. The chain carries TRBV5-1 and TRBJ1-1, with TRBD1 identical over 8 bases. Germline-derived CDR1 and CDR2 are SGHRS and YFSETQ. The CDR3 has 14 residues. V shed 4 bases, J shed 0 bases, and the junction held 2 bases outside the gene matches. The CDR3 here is CASSPGGLNTEAFF. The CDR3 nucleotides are TGCGCCAGCAGCCCAGGGGGCTTGAACACTGAAGCTTTCTTT.

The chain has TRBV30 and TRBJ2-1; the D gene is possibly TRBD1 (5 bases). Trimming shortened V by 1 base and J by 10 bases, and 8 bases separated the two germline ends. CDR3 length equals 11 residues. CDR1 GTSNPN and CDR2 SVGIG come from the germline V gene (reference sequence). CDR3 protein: CAWSAGLEQFF. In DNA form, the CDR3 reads TGTGCCTGGAGTGCAGGGTTAGAGCAGTTCTTC.

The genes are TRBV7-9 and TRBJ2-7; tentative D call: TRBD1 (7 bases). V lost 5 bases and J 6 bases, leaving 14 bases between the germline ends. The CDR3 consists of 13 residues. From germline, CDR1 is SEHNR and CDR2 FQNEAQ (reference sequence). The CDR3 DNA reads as TGTGCCAGCAGCAAACGGGGGACAGCCGAGCAGTACTTC. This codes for CASSKRGTAEQYF.

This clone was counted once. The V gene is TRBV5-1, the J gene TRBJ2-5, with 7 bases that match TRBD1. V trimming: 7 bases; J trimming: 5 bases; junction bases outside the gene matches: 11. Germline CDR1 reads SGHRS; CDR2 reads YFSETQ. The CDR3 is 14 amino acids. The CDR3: CASSLNRGGETQYF. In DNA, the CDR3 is TGCGCCAGCTCCCTGAACAGGGGTGGCGAGACCCAGTACTTC.

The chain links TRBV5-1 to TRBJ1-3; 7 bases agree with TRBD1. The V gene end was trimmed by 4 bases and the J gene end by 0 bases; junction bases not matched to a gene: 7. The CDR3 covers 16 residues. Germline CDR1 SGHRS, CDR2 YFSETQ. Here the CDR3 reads CASSTTGANSGNTIYF. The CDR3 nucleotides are TGCGCCAGCAGCACTACAGGGGCCAACTCTGGAAACACCATATATTTT.

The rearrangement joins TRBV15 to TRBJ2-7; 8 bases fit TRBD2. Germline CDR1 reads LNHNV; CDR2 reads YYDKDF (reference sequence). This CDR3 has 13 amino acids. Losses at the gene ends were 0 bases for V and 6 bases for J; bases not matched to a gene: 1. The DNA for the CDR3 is TGTGCCACCAGCAGAGATCGGGGGGGCGAGCAGTACTTC. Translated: CATSRDRGGEQYF. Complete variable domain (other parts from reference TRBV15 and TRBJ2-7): DAMVIQNPRYQVTQFGKPVTLSCSQTLNHNVMYWYQQKSSQAPKLLFHYYDKDFNNEADTPDNFQSRRPNTSFCFLDIRSPGLGDTAMYLCATSRDRGGEQYFGPGTRLTVT.

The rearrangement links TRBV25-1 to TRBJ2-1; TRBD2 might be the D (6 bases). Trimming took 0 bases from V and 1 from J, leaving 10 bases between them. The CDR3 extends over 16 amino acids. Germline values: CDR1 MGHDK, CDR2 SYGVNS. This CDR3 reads CASSEYAGRSYNEQFF. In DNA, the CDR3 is TGTGCCAGCAGTGAATATGCGGGGAGGTCCTACAATGAGCAGTTCTTC.